This is a list of T cell receptor beta chains from one sample in a study of blood T cell repertoires in COVID-19. Only in-frame clones appear in the TCRdb table, and some are missing; sequencing was by immunoSEQ multiplex PCR. The table includes more than 110,000 clones, roughly three quarters detected once. The sequenced sample was PBMCs or T cells enriched from blood (not recorded which). The receptors shown here come from a woman between 45 and 60 years old who had recovered from COVID-19. CDR3s include the opening cysteine and the closing phenylalanine or tryptophan. D genes are given only for firm matches. The listing skips clone size in some rows; elsewhere it reads once, few, many or a size class.

>TRBJ1-1|TRBV12-3/TRBV12-4|.|.
CASSPLYTEAFF
TGTGCCAGCAGTCCCCTTTACACTGAAGCTTTCTTT
>TRBJ2-7|TRBV2|few|.
CASQSYEQYF
TGTGCCAGCCAATCCTACGAGCAGTACTTC
>TRBJ2-7|TRBV7-9|.|TRBD2
CASSLEVGLAGGQSYEQYF
TGTGCCAGCAGCTTAGAGGTAGGGCTAGCGGGGGGCCAATCCTACGAGCAGTACTTC
>TRBJ2-5|TRBV14|.|.
CASSQLSLRETQYF
TGTGCCAGCAGCCAATTGAGTTTACGAGAGACCCAGTACTTC
>TRBJ1-2|TRBV18|.|.
CASSRQDPPYGYTF
TGTGCCAGCTCACGTCAGGATCCCCCCTATGGCTACACCTTC
>TRBJ2-5|TRBV5-6|.|.
CASSLRDRYQETQYF
TGTGCCAGCAGCCTTCGCGACAGGTACCAAGAGACCCAGTACTTC
>TRBJ1-5|TRBV6-4|.|.
CASSEEGTSNQPQHF
TGTGCCAGCAGTGAGGAGGGGACGAGCAATCAGCCCCAGCATTTT
>TRBJ2-4|TRBV4-1|once|TRBD1
CASSQYRTGGNIQYF
TGCGCCAGCAGCCAATACCGGACAGGGGGAAACATTCAGTACTTC
>TRBJ1-1|TRBV5-6|.|.
CASSLGPRGTSEAFF
TGTGCCAGCAGCTTAGGGCCCCGAGGGACAAGTGAAGCTTTCTTT
>TRBJ2-2|TRBV7-2|.|.
CASSLQVTGELFF
TGTGCCAGCAGCTTACAGGTCACCGGGGAGCTGTTTTTT
>TRBJ2-3|TRBV7-3|.|TRBD1
CASSLTGSTDTQYF
TGTGCCAGCAGCTTGACAGGGTCCACAGATACGCAGTATTTT
>TRBJ1-1|TRBV7-8|.|.
CASSRGQTTLNTEAFF
TGTGCCAGCAGCCGCGGACAGACCACTCTGAACACTGAAGCTTTCTTT
>TRBJ1-6|TRBV13|.|TRBD1
CASSQGHRGNSPLHF
TGTGCCAGCAGCCAAGGTCACAGGGGGAATTCACCCCTCCACTTT
>TRBJ1-1|TRBV4-1|.|.
CASSHLAGGTEAFF
TGCGCCAGCAGCCACCTGGCCGGAGGGACTGAAGCTTTCTTT
>TRBJ1-2|TRBV19|once|TRBD1
CASRTRQGAFGYGYTF
TGTGCCAGTAGAACCAGACAGGGGGCATTTGGCTATGGCTACACCTTC
>TRBJ2-3|TRBV18|few|.
CASSPGSTTDTQYF
TGTGCCAGCTCACCTGGCAGTACCACAGATACGCAGTATTTT
>TRBJ2-5|TRBV7-2|.|.
CASSLARGRETQYF
TGTGCCAGCAGCTTAGCCAGGGGTAGGGAGACCCAGTACTTC
>TRBJ1-1|TRBV9|.|TRBD1
CASSDGTGDTEAFF
TGTGCCAGCAGCGACGGGACAGGTGACACTGAAGCTTTCTTT